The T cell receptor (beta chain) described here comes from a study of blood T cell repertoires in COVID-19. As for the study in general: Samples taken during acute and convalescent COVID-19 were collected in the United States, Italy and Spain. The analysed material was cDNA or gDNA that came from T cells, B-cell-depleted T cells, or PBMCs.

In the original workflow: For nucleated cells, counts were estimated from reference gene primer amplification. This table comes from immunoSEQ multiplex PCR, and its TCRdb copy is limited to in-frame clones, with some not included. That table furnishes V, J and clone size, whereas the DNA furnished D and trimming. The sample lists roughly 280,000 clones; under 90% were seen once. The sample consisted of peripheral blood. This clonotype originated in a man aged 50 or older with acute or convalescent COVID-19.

CDR3 DNA sequence: TGTCCCGTATCCGGGGGTTTTAACACTGAAGCTTTCTTT. Translating it yields CPVSGGFNTEAFF. The rearrangement joins TRBV24-1 to TRBJ1-1; D possibly corresponds to TRBD1 (5 bases). Germline CDR1 reads KGHDR; CDR2 reads SFDVKD. The CDR3 is 13 residues long.